Sequencing of this T cell receptor (beta chain) was carried out in a study of beta chain features in type 1 diabetes. On the study more broadly: The patient and healthy donor groups were comparable for age, gender and cell yields.

V dropped 6 bases and J dropped 10; count of bases not matched to a gene: 15. Germline values: CDR1 SGHKS, CDR2 YYEKEE (reference sequence). The CDR3 totals 16 residues. Investigators reverse transcribed all isolated RNA, so they sequenced expressed TCRB transcripts. Assay: immunoSEQ multiplex PCR; the TCRdb copy retains only in-frame clones and omits some. Of some 360,000 clones listed, less than 20% are singletons. This clone came up a few times. Its antigen remains unknown. Overall study results and limits: High-TCR-expressing cells could be over-represented by cDNA sequencing. Type 1 diabetes patients had moderately but significantly shorter TCRB CDR3s in all four CD4+ subsets.

This TCR came from a woman in her late teens or twenties in good health. The chain uses TRBV5-5 and TRBJ2-1, with 11 bases fitting TRBD2. What was sequenced was naive CD4+ T cells from blood. The CDR3 sequence is CASILTLAGGIGEQFF. In DNA, the CDR3 is TGTGCCAGCATCCTCACCCTAGCGGGAGGAATAGGGGAGCAGTTCTTC.